Listed here are 4 T cell receptor beta chains from one sample, sequenced in a study of type 1 regulatory T cells. TCRdb called the reads again in MiXCR, with one record for every CDR3 protein. The table records 15,000 to 20,000 distinct CDR3 sequences, 10% of them present only once. Sequencing was carried out using CD4+ T cells, either the whole sample or a sorted fraction (not recorded which). These receptors originate from a human donor in good health.

This clonotype occurred many times. This chain links TRBV7-8 with TRBJ2-2; D unresolved. CDR1 is SGHVS and CDR2 is FQNEAQ in the germline V gene. There are 13 residues in the CDR3. Trimming took off 2 bases at V and 6 bases at J, with 7 bases between the two ends. Here the CDR3 reads CASSLRDSGELFF. The CDR3 DNA reads as TGTGCCAGCAGCTTACGAGACTCCGGGGAGCTGTTTTTT.

The chain combines TRBV6-5 with TRBJ1-4, with 7 positions matching TRBD1. Trimming at V came to 8 bases and at J to 5 bases, leaving 11 bases not matched to a gene. Germline CDR1 MNHEY, CDR2 SVGAGI. This CDR3 is built from 15 residues. CDR3 sequence: CASGQHQGGNEKLFF. CDR3 in DNA: TGTGCCAGCGGCCAACACCAGGGGGGGAATGAAAAACTGTTTTTT.

The rearrangement joins TRBV27 to TRBJ2-6; TRBD2 is a possible D gene (6 bases). Per the germline V gene, CDR1 is MNHEY and CDR2 is SMNVEV (reference sequence). The CDR3 extends over 15 amino acids. Trimming pared 2 bases from V and 4 bases from J, leaving 9 bases between. For the CDR3, the DNA is TGTGCCAGCAGTTTAGAGGGGAGGGGGGCCAACGTCCTGACTTTC. Translation: CASSLEGRGANVLTF. The full variable domain, completed using reference TRBV27 and TRBJ2-6, is EAQVTQNPRYLITVTGKKLTVTCSQNMNHEYMSWYRQDPGLGLRQIYYSMNVEVTDKGDVPEGYKVSRKEKRNFPLILESPSPNQTSLYFCASSLEGRGANVLTFGAGSRLTVL.

This clonotype was seen repeatedly, ten times or more. This chain joins TRBV7-9 and TRBJ1-1; D is unresolved. The CDR3 has 11 residues. Germline V gene data show CDR1 as SEHNR and CDR2 as FQNEAQ (reference sequence). With 5 bases removed from V and 3 bases from J, the gap between germline ends came to 4 bases. The CDR3: CASSKDTEAFF. The CDR3, as DNA: TGTGCCAGCAGCAAAGACACTGAAGCTTTCTTT. Variable domain in full (rest from reference TRBV7-9 and TRBJ1-1): DTGVSQNPRHKITKRGQNVTFRCDPISEHNRLYWYRQTLGQGPEFLTYFQNEAQLEKSRLLSDRFSAERPKGSFSTLEIQRTEQGDSAMYLCASSKDTEAFFGQGTRLTVV.